This TCR beta chain was documented in a study of cytomegalovirus exposure and HLA in healthy donors. Overall study context: The roughly 110 validation repertoires used the same platform as the roughly 620 first-cohort repertoires, a later analysis reported. Overall study findings and caveats: High sensitivity and specificity were reportedly achieved when the classifier diagnosed cytomegalovirus status.

Here immunoSEQ multiplex PCR was the method, and the copy in TCRdb shows in-frame clones only, minus some. The sample carries about 130,000 clones, about 80% recorded once. Of note for this clone: The antigen is not known.

The CDR3 has 14 residues. V shed 1 base, J shed 6 bases, and the junction held 5 bases outside the gene matches. Germline V gene data show CDR1 as SGHRS and CDR2 as YFSETQ. Separation from the roughly 670-subject first cohort characterized the roughly 120-subject validation cohort, to which the donors belonged. The chain carries TRBV5-1 and TRBJ2-3, with 7 bases aligning to TRBD2. This receptor was identified in a man aged 25 to 40 in good health and CMV-seropositive. The sample taken for sequencing was PBMCs. In nucleotides, the CDR3 is TGCGCCAGCAGCTTGATTGGGGGGGTGGATACGCAGTATTTT. Translation: CASSLIGGVDTQYF.